The following is a TCR beta chain sequence with its context. What it recognizes is unknown. V gave up 2 bases and J gave up 0 bases, with 7 bases separating them. The CDR3 extends over 14 amino acids. Germline V gene sequence: CDR1 MGHRA, CDR2 YSYEKL. Primers used in a second PCR of roughly 6 to 11 cycles were a sample-barcoded 5' primer and a J-beta primer mix. Tags on each cDNA molecule came from a template-switch adaptor with 12 random nucleotides. TCRdb used MiXCR to reprocess the 5' RACE reads, holding one entry per CDR3 protein. Of 1.5 million to 1.9 million distinct CDR3 sequences in the sample, approximately 43% were seen once. The data stem from a study of blood T cells in healthy people across ages. Healthy Caucasian individuals from Russia aged about 6 to 90 served as donors. Every donor gave ten milliliters of peripheral blood. Notes on the study in general: In the absence of known donor CMV status, changes in expanded clonotypes were possibly confounded.

This TCR derives from a woman aged 18-30 years in good health. The rearrangement links TRBV4-1 to TRBJ2-5; D not certain. Sequenced sample: blood. The CDR3: CASSQPEYQETQYF. The CDR3 nucleotides read TGCGCCAGCAGCCAACCGGAGTACCAAGAGACCCAGTACTTC.